These 17 T cell receptor beta chains came from one sample sequenced in a study of T cells in Graves' hyperthyroidism and ophthalmopathy. Using RNA transcripts as the source, TCR beta CDR3 regions were amplified. The primer set for the first-round RT-PCR of the TCR CDR3 was HTBI. TCRdb fed the multiplex PCR reads into MiXCR, producing one record per CDR3 protein. The sample includes about 740,000 distinct CDR3 sequences, approximately 15% of them seen just once. The sequenced sample was blood. The origin of the receptors is a woman under 30 with Graves' hyperthyroidism.

The V and J genes are TRBV6-1 and TRBJ1-2; 9 bases agree with TRBD1. The V and J ends lost 6 bases and 6 bases, in that order; junction bases with no gene match: 5. The CDR3 is made up of 13 amino acids. Germline V gene sequence: CDR1 MNHNS, CDR2 SASEGT. The CDR3 loop is CASRARTGDGYTF. In DNA, the CDR3 is TGTGCCAGCAGAGCCCGGACAGGGGATGGCTACACCTTC.

In this sample, this clonotype turned up many times. The rearrangement uses TRBV4-3 and TRBJ2-3, with 10 bases lining up with TRBD2. Germline V gene data show CDR1 as LGHNA and CDR2 as YSLEER. The J segment lost 0 bases and the V segment lost 0 bases, leaving 3 bases of the junction unmatched. The CDR3 spans 17 residues. This CDR3 is CASSQDLLAGSTDTQYF. The DNA for the CDR3 is TGCGCCAGCAGCCAAGATCTACTAGCGGGGAGCACAGATACGCAGTATTTT.

V gene TRBV2 combines with J gene TRBJ2-3; 9 bases are a match to TRBD1. The CDR3 consists of 11 residues. With 7 bases clipped from V and 13 bases from J, the junction kept 6 bases outside the gene matches. Germline values: CDR1 SNHLY, CDR2 FYNNEI. The CDR3 sequence is CASMDRGREYF. CDR3 in DNA: TGTGCCAGCATGGACAGGGGTAGGGAGTATTTT.

This clonotype has ten or more counts. DNA of the CDR3: TGTGCCAGCATGCCTCGACCCGCCCGCACAGATACGCAGTATTTT. It yields the protein CASMPRPARTDTQYF. This chain links TRBV12-3 or TRBV12-4 with TRBJ2-3; D is undetermined. The length of the CDR3 is 15 residues. V was trimmed by 7 bases and J by 1 base, leaving 15 bases between them.

On this clonotype itself: This sequence may be a read error, since a much larger clone differs from it by one base. The V call is TRBV28, the J call TRBJ2-1; 8 positions agree with TRBD2. Germline V gene lookup returns CDR1 MDHEN and CDR2 SYDVKM. The CDR3 totals 16 residues. CDR3: CASSSGASGSYNKQFF. CDR3 DNA: TGTGCCAGCAGTTCAGGGGCTAGCGGGTCCTACAATAAGCAGTTCTTC.

The chain recombines TRBV7-2 with TRBJ2-2; D gene uncertain. Trimming stripped 3 bases from V and 7 bases from J, with 12 bases between. CDR3 length: 14 residues. Germline V gene sequence: CDR1 SGHTA, CDR2 FQGNSA. CDR3 protein: CASSFFLSGGELFF. Here the CDR3 DNA reads TGTGCCAGCAGCTTCTTCCTTTCGGGCGGGGAGCTGTTTTTT.

The J gene is TRBJ1-2, the V gene TRBV6-5; 7 nucleotides line up with TRBD1. The CDR3 spans 16 residues. After removal of 0 bases from V and 3 bases from J, the junction contained 7 bases not matched to a gene. Germline CDR1 reads MNHEY; CDR2 reads SVGAGI. In DNA, the CDR3 is TGTGCCAGCAGTTACTCGAATACAGGGGTGTACTATGGCTACACCTTC. Encoded protein: CASSYSNTGVYYGYTF.

This clonotype has at least ten counts. The chain is built from TRBV11-3 and TRBJ1-1, with D perhaps TRBD1 (6 bases). Deletions cut 8 bases from V and 1 base from J, with 11 bases between. Germline loops: CDR1 SGHNT, CDR2 YENEEA. This CDR3 comprises 13 residues. This chain's CDR3 is CASGRQENTEAFF. The CDR3 nucleotides read TGTGCCAGCGGACGACAGGAGAACACTGAAGCTTTCTTT.

There are many counts of this clonotype. The gene calls are TRBV30 and TRBJ2-3; 13 nucleotides align to TRBD2. Germline CDR1 GTSNPN, CDR2 SVGIG (reference sequence). The CDR3 is 16 residues long. Trimming at V came to 2 bases and at J to 6 bases, leaving 8 bases not matched to a gene. CDR3 DNA: TGTGCCTGGAGTCCCCGGACTAGCGGGGGCCGGGATACGCAGTATTTT. Translating it yields CAWSPRTSGGRDTQYF.

The chain is built from TRBV6-2 or TRBV6-3 and TRBJ2-5; 8 positions match TRBD1. The CDR3 loop spans 14 amino acids. V was pared by 5 bases and J by 5 bases, with 7 bases of the junction left unmatched. The germline gives CDR1 MNHEY, CDR2 SVGEGT. CDR3 DNA sequence: TGTGCCAGCAGTGGCAGGGGGCTCAGGGAGACCCAGTACTTC. As protein: CASSGRGLRETQYF.

In its sample, this clonotype was seen many times. The CDR3 loop reads CASRRGGTGDGYTF. The DNA for the CDR3 is TGTGCCAGCAGACGAGGGGGGACAGGAGATGGCTACACCTTC. The chain combines TRBV11-2 with TRBJ1-2, with TRBD1 identical over 8 bases. The germline gives CDR1 SGHAT, CDR2 FQNNGV. With V trimmed by 6 bases and J by 6 bases, 9 bases remained unmatched. The CDR3 sequence is 14 residues long.

This clonotype occurred many times. The chain has TRBV2 and TRBJ2-7; 7 bases align to TRBD1. J was trimmed by 3 bases and V by 5 bases; bases with no gene match: 4. CDR3 size: 13 residues. From germline, CDR1 is SNHLY and CDR2 FYNNEI. The CDR3 sequence is CASSRDRGYEQYF. The CDR3 DNA reads as TGTGCCAGCAGTCGGGACAGAGGCTACGAGCAGTACTTC.

In its sample, this clonotype was seen a few times. The rearrangement uses TRBV25-1 and TRBJ1-2; the D gene is possibly TRBD1 (6 bases). V was trimmed by 3 bases and J by 4 bases, leaving 9 bases between them. Germline CDR1 and CDR2: MGHDK and SYGVNS. This CDR3 contains 13 residues. The CDR3, as DNA: TGTGCCAGCAGTGAGGCAGGGGCCTATGGCTACACCTTC. This gives the protein CASSEAGAYGYTF.

This clonotype was observed many times. The chain joins TRBV20-1 to TRBJ2-1, with 13 bases matching TRBD2. The trim removed 1 base at V and 4 bases at J, leaving 7 bases unmatched. This CDR3 has 17 amino acids. Germline V lookup: CDR1 DFQATT, CDR2 SNEGSKA (reference sequence). CDR3 coding DNA: TGCAGTGCTAGAGGTGGACTAGCGGGAGCGGGATACAATGAGCAGTTCTTC. This encodes CSARGGLAGAGYNEQFF.

The J gene is TRBJ2-1, the V gene TRBV24-1, with 7 bases matching TRBD2. Trimming took 5 bases from V and 7 from J; bases not matched to a gene: 1. The germline gives CDR1 KGHDR, CDR2 SFDVKD. The CDR3 is made up of 12 amino acids. CDR3 bases: TGTGCCACCAGTGGGGGGGGGAATGAGCAGTTCTTC. This encodes CATSGGGNEQFF.

This clonotype was picked up many times. The V and J genes are TRBV11-2 and TRBJ2-2; 10 bases fit TRBD1. CDR3 length equals 17 residues. In germline, CDR1 is SGHAT, CDR2 FQNNGV. The V segment lost 2 bases and the J segment 3 bases; nucleotides outside the gene matches: 6. CDR3 amino acids: CASSLIGTGADTGELFF. The CDR3 bases are TGTGCCAGCAGCTTAATTGGGACAGGGGCCGACACCGGGGAGCTGTTTTTT.

Ten or more counts support this clonotype. The CDR3 here is CASRTRQRELFF. In DNA, the CDR3 is TGTGCCAGCAGGACTAGACAGAGGGAGCTGTTTTTT. The V and J genes are TRBV6-1 and TRBJ2-2, with a weak D call TRBD2 (6 bases). Trimming stripped 6 bases from V and 9 bases from J, with 11 bases between. CDR1 and CDR2 from the germline V gene are MNHNS and SASEGT. This CDR3 comprises 12 residues.